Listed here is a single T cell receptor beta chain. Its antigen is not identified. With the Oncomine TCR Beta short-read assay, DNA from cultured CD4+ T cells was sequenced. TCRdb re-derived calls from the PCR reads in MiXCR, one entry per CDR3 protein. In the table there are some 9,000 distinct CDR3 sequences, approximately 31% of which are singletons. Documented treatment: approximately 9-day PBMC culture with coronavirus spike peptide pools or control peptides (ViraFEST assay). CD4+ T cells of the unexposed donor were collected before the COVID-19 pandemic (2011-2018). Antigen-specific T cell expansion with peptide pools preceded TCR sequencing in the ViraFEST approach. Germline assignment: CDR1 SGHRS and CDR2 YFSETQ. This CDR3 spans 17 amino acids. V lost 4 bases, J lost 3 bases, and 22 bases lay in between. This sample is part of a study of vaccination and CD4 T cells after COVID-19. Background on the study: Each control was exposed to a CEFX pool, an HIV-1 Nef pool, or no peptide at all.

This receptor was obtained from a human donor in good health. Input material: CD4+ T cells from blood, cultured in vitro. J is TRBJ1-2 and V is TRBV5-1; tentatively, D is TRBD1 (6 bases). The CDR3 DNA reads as TGCGCCAGCAGCCGATCCGGGACACAAGTTGACTACTATGGCTACACCTTC. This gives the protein CASSRSGTQVDYYGYTF.